The rows below give T cell receptor beta chains drawn from one sample of a study of blood T cell repertoires in COVID-19. Produced via immunoSEQ multiplex PCR; TCRdb's table is partial and in-frame only. In the table there are about 260,000 clones, around 90% of which are singletons. Sequencing input: PBMCs or T cells enriched from blood (not recorded which). The receptor set was obtained from a woman in her fifties or sixties who had recovered from COVID-19. The CDR3 runs from the conserved cysteine through the conserved F or W. A D gene is named only where the DNA matches it firmly. Expanded clones get a size class; other rows say once, few or many, or leave the size out.

clone size | J gene | D gene | V gene | CDR3 protein | CDR3 DNA
- | TRBJ1-2 | TRBD1 | TRBV5-4 | CASRKYSGTAYGYTF | TGTGCCAGCAGGAAATACTCCGGGACAGCCTATGGCTACACCTTC
- | TRBJ2-7 | - | TRBV7-9 | CASSRGAKVGAYEQYF | TGTGCCAGCAGCCGTGGGGCAAAGGTAGGGGCCTACGAGCAGTACTTC
- | TRBJ2-7 | - | TRBV28 | CASSDRTRPYEQYF | TGTGCCAGCAGCGACAGGACCCGTCCCTACGAGCAGTACTTC
- | TRBJ2-3 | - | TRBV7-2 | CASSLDGAYTDTQYF | TGTGCCAGCAGCTTAGACGGAGCCTACACAGATACGCAGTATTTT
once | TRBJ2-5 | TRBD1 | TRBV29-1 | CSVFRDRGQETQYF | TGCAGCGTCTTCCGGGACAGGGGCCAAGAGACCCAGTACTTC
- | TRBJ1-5 | TRBD1 | TRBV29-1 | CSVEDGTGSNQPQHF | TGCAGCGTTGAAGACGGGACAGGGTCCAATCAGCCCCAGCATTTT
- | TRBJ1-1 | TRBD1 | TRBV28 | CASIRGGSGTEAFF | TGTGCCAGCATTAGAGGGGGCTCGGGCACTGAAGCTTTCTTT
few | TRBJ1-5 | - | TRBV2 | CASNPQDQPQHF | TGTGCCAGCAATCCCCAGGATCAGCCCCAGCATTTT
- | TRBJ2-2 | - | TRBV28 | CASSQLAGELFF | TGTGCCAGCAGTCAACTAGCCGGGGAGCTGTTTTTT
- | TRBJ2-1 | TRBD1 | TRBV18 | CASSPGTGLDEQFF | TGTGCCAGCTCACCAGGGACAGGGTTGGATGAGCAGTTCTTC
- | TRBJ2-3 | TRBD2 | TRBV19 | CASRPIQREASDTQYF | TGTGCCAGTCGGCCCATCCAGCGGGAGGCCTCAGATACGCAGTATTTT
- | TRBJ1-2 | TRBD1 | TRBV24-1 | CATSDYHNGQDGYTF | TGTGCCACCAGTGACTATCACAATGGACAGGATGGCTACACCTTC
once | TRBJ2-3 | - | TRBV7-2 | CASRRDSRGAGDTQYF | TGTGCCAGCAGACGGGACAGCCGTGGAGCGGGAGATACGCAGTATTTT
few | TRBJ2-3 | - | TRBV4-3 | CASSRGVSGSTDTQYF | TGCGCCAGCAGCCGGGGTGTAAGCGGTAGCACAGATACGCAGTATTTT
few | TRBJ1-4 | - | TRBV11-2 | CASSGLSGAATNEKLFF | TGTGCCAGCAGCGGTCTTTCAGGGGCGGCGACTAATGAAAAACTGTTTTTT
once | TRBJ2-7 | - | TRBV24-1 | CATSVRGSSYEQYF | TGTGCCACCAGTGTGAGGGGGAGCTCCTACGAGCAGTACTTC
- | TRBJ2-7 | - | TRBV28 | CASSPGQGGSKGQYF | TGTGCCAGCAGTCCCGGACAGGGAGGGTCAAAGGGGCAGTACTTC
- | TRBJ1-1 | - | TRBV21-1 | CARPRQGSAFF | TGTGCCAGACCACGACAGGGATCGGCTTTCTTT
- | TRBJ2-2 | TRBD1 | TRBV18 | CASSRGTGDTGELFF | TGTGCCAGCTCGCGCGGGACAGGGGACACCGGGGAGCTGTTTTTT
- | TRBJ1-4 | - | TRBV2 | CASSPPGGATNEKLFF | TGTGCCAGCAGCCCGCCGGGGGGAGCAACTAATGAAAAACTGTTTTTT
- | TRBJ1-2 | TRBD1 | TRBV20-1 | CSASLGQGYGYTF | TGCAGTGCTAGTTTGGGACAGGGATATGGCTACACCTTC
- | TRBJ2-6 | - | TRBV5-6 | CASRPTGGDPGANVLTF | TGTGCCAGCAGGCCAACAGGGGGGGACCCTGGGGCCAACGTCCTGACTTTC
- | TRBJ1-5 | TRBD1 | TRBV19 | CASSWDRRGLGQPQHF | TGTGCCAGTAGTTGGGACAGGAGGGGACTGGGTCAGCCCCAGCATTTT
- | TRBJ1-1 | - | TRBV9 | CASSVRGNTEAFF | TGTGCCAGCAGCGTAAGGGGGAACACTGAAGCTTTCTTT
- | TRBJ2-7 | TRBD2 | TRBV3-1/TRBV3-2 | CASRAAGGIEQYF | TGTGCCAGCAGGGCGGCGGGAGGAATCGAGCAGTACTTC
- | TRBJ2-3 | - | TRBV4-1 | CASSPYGSSPDTQYF | TGCGCCAGCAGCCCTTACGGGAGCTCCCCAGATACGCAGTATTTT
- | TRBJ2-3 | TRBD2 | TRBV11-2 | CASSSGLLAGVRTDTQYF | TGTGCCAGCAGCTCAGGGTTACTAGCGGGAGTTCGCACAGATACGCAGTATTTT
once | TRBJ1-2 | - | TRBV7-8 | CASSLATWENYGYTF | TGTGCCAGCAGCTTAGCGACCTGGGAGAACTATGGCTACACCTTC
- | TRBJ1-1 | TRBD1 | TRBV30 | CAWSQGQGDTEAFF | TGTGCCTGGAGTCAAGGACAGGGGGACACTGAAGCTTTCTTT
- | TRBJ2-5 | TRBD2 | TRBV7-2 | CASSPRTSGSFETQYF | TGTGCCAGCAGCCCCCGGACTAGCGGGAGCTTCGAGACCCAGTACTTC
- | TRBJ2-5 | - | TRBV11-2 | CASSPRGEAGETQYF | TGTGCCAGCAGCCCGAGAGGGGAGGCGGGGGAGACCCAGTACTTC
- | TRBJ1-6 | - | TRBV28 | CASSERGGNSPLHF | TGTGCCAGCAGCGAAAGGGGGGGGAATTCACCCCTCCACTTT
- | TRBJ1-5 | - | TRBV28 | CASSSGRGPLSNQPQHF | TGTGCCAGCAGCTCCGGGCGGGGCCCTCTTAGCAATCAGCCCCAGCATTTT
- | TRBJ2-5 | TRBD2 | TRBV27 | CASSLVGLGQETQYF | TGTGCCAGCAGTTTAGTGGGACTAGGCCAAGAGACCCAGTACTTC
- | TRBJ1-2 | - | TRBV19 | CASSTETSTLYGYTF | TGTGCCAGTAGTACCGAGACATCGACCCTGTATGGCTACACCTTC
- | TRBJ2-2 | - | TRBV3-1/TRBV3-2 | CASSRRQENTGELFF | TGTGCCAGCAGCCGCCGACAGGAAAACACCGGGGAGCTGTTTTTT
few | TRBJ1-2 | TRBD1 | TRBV4-3 | CASSQDWGQGAEGYTF | TGCGCCAGCAGCCAAGATTGGGGACAGGGGGCAGAGGGCTACACCTTC
- | TRBJ2-1 | TRBD2 | TRBV11-3 | CASSLDLSRSGSSYNEQFF | TGTGCCAGCAGCTTAGATCTGAGTCGGAGCGGGAGCTCCTACAATGAGCAGTTCTTC
- | TRBJ2-3 | - | TRBV9 | CASSKGADTQYF | TGTGCCAGCAGTAAAGGGGCAGATACGCAGTATTTT
- | TRBJ1-2 | - | TRBV4-2 | CASSQVAAGRGGYTF | TGTGCCAGCAGCCAAGTAGCGGCAGGGCGTGGGGGCTACACCTTC
- | TRBJ1-1 | - | TRBV30 | CAWRGDTRGEAFF | TGTGCCTGGAGAGGAGACACTCGGGGAGAAGCTTTCTTT
- | TRBJ1-2 | - | TRBV24-1 | CATSELNYGYTF | TGTGCCACCAGTGAACTCAACTATGGCTACACCTTC